The 2 T cell receptor beta chains below all came from one sample that was sequenced in a study of cytotoxic CD8 clonotypes in ibrutinib-treated CLL. Generated by immunoSEQ multiplex PCR, the TCRdb table keeps only in-frame clones and is missing some. The sample holds roughly 200,000 clones; 55% to 85% are singletons and the top ten take 13%. The material sequenced was PBMCs, taken after 24 months of ibrutinib treatment. The receptor set was obtained from a human donor with chronic lymphocytic leukemia.

The chain employs TRBV2 and TRBJ2-2, with D tentatively TRBD2 (6 bases). From germline, CDR1 is SNHLY and CDR2 FYNNEI. V lost 4 bases and J lost 3, with 12 bases in between. CDR3 length: 15 amino acids. The CDR3 region is CASSGPGLDTGELFF. The CDR3 nucleotides read TGTGCCAGCAGTGGACCGGGACTTGACACCGGGGAGCTGTTTTTT.

The V and J genes are TRBV5-6 and TRBJ2-3; 10 nucleotides line up with TRBD2. V lost 4 bases and J lost 0; bases outside the gene matches: 14. Germline V lookup: CDR1 SGHDT, CDR2 YYEEEE. The CDR3 spans 19 residues. Here the CDR3 DNA reads TGTGCCAGCAGCCATCACCTAGCGGGAGCGGAACCTAGCACAGATACGCAGTATTTT. Amino acid sequence: CASSHHLAGAEPSTDTQYF.